The 14 T cell receptor beta chains below come from one sample, sequenced in a study of blood T cell repertoires in COVID-19. Sequencing used immunoSEQ multiplex PCR; TCRdb keeps in-frame clones, though not all of them. The sample holds around 130,000 clones, about 89% seen once. Sequenced material: peripheral blood. The receptors originated from a man aged 50 to 60 with active or convalescent COVID-19.

The V gene is TRBV4-3, the J gene TRBJ2-7; 11 bases are a match to TRBD1. This CDR3 is built from 18 residues. Germline V gene lookup returns CDR1 LGHNA and CDR2 YSLEER. The trim removed 0 bases at V and 5 bases at J, leaving 12 bases unmatched. The CDR3 loop is CASSQESTGTGGVNEQYF. In DNA, the CDR3 is TGCGCCAGCAGCCAAGAGAGCACCGGGACAGGGGGTGTGAACGAGCAGTACTTC.

The V and J genes are TRBV7-9 and TRBJ2-3, with a tentative D call TRBD2 (6 bases). Between the trimmed V and J ends, which lost 5 bases and 2 bases, there was a span of 14 bases. From germline, CDR1 is SEHNR and CDR2 FQNEAQ (reference sequence). The CDR3 extends over 15 amino acids. The CDR3 DNA is TGTGCCAGCAGCGTGGCGGGACGACCCACAGATACGCAGTATTTT. This gives the protein CASSVAGRPTDTQYF.

This chain links TRBV11-2 with TRBJ2-7; 10 bases agree with TRBD1. The CDR3 length is 15 residues. V was pared by 4 bases and J by 5 bases, with 8 bases of the junction left unmatched. From germline, CDR1 is SGHAT and CDR2 FQNNGV. For the CDR3, the DNA is TGTGCCAGCAGCTCCGGGACAGGGGATGTCCACGAGCAGTACTTC. It yields the protein CASSSGTGDVHEQYF.

The chain joins TRBV6-2 or TRBV6-3 to TRBJ2-5; TRBD1 matches 9 bases. This CDR3 region has 14 residues. CDR1 is MNHEY, CDR2 SVGEGT, per germline. The J segment lost 5 bases and the V segment lost 6 bases, leaving 7 bases of the junction unmatched. The CDR3 DNA is TGTGCCAGCAGCCCGACAGGGGGTCTGGAGACCCAGTACTTC. It yields the protein CASSPTGGLETQYF.

The chain carries TRBV30 and TRBJ2-6, with D tentatively TRBD2 (6 bases). V was clipped by 3 bases and J by 0 bases, with 21 bases between them. Germline V gene lookup returns CDR1 GTSNPN and CDR2 SVGIG (reference sequence). The CDR3 spans 19 residues. The CDR3 region is CAWSPRRRGPFSGANVLTF. The CDR3 nucleotides read TGTGCCTGGAGCCCCAGAAGGAGGGGCCCATTCTCTGGGGCCAACGTCCTGACTTTC.

The chain recombines TRBV27 with TRBJ1-5, with 8 bases matching TRBD1. The CDR3 spans 15 residues. V lost 5 bases and J lost 6; bases outside the gene matches: 9. In germline, CDR1 is MNHEY, CDR2 SMNVEV (reference sequence). CDR3 coding DNA: TGTGCCAGCAGTCCGCGGACAGGGACAGCTCAGCCCCAGCATTTT. It yields the protein CASSPRTGTAQPQHF.

CDR3 nucleotide sequence: TGTGCCAGCAGAGGGGGACAGGGGCCCACCTACGAGCAGTACTTC. This gives the protein CASRGGQGPTYEQYF. The chain uses TRBV6-5 and TRBJ2-7; 10 bases line up with TRBD1. The CDR3 runs 15 residues. The V and J ends lost 6 bases and 2 bases, in that order; junction bases with no gene match: 7. Germline V gene sequence: CDR1 MNHEY, CDR2 SVGAGI.

J is TRBJ2-1 and V is TRBV24-1, with D perhaps matching TRBD1 (6 bases). The CDR3 runs to 16 residues. The germline V and J ends were trimmed by 5 bases and 5 bases, with 18 bases remaining between them. CDR1 and CDR2 from the germline V gene are KGHDR and SFDVKD. This chain's CDR3 is CATSAKLFTGNNEQFF. In nucleotides, the CDR3 is TGTGCCACCAGTGCCAAGCTTTTCACAGGGAACAATGAGCAGTTCTTC.

The V call is TRBV10-2, the J call TRBJ1-5, with 9 nucleotides matching TRBD1. Germline CDR1 reads WSHSY; CDR2 reads SAAADI. V shed 7 bases, J shed 1 base, and the junction held 5 bases outside the gene matches. This CDR3 spans 15 amino acids. The CDR3 reads CASTTGGRSNQPQHF. In DNA, the CDR3 is TGCGCCAGCACCACAGGGGGCAGAAGCAATCAGCCCCAGCATTTT.

The V gene is TRBV19, the J gene TRBJ1-5; D is unresolved. Germline V gene data show CDR1 as LNHDA and CDR2 as SQIVND (reference sequence). Trimming left V 3 bases short and J 0 bases short, with 9 bases between. The CDR3 covers 15 residues. The CDR3 sequence is CASSIGPYSNQPQHF. CDR3 bases: TGTGCCAGTAGTATCGGTCCGTATAGCAATCAGCCCCAGCATTTT. Looking up the rest from reference TRBV19 and TRBJ1-5 gives the full variable domain: DGGITQSPKYLFRKEGQNVTLSCEQNLNHDAMYWYRQDPGQGLRLIYYSQIVNDFQKGDIAEGYSVSREKKESFPLTVTSAQKNPTAFYLCASSIGPYSNQPQHFGDGTRLSIL.

V gene TRBV24-1 combines with J gene TRBJ2-1; 10 bases map to TRBD1. This CDR3 comprises 15 residues. V shed 4 bases, J shed 5 bases, and the junction held 4 bases outside the gene matches. Germline assignment: CDR1 KGHDR and CDR2 SFDVKD. CDR3 nucleotides: TGTGCCACCAGTGAGTCGGGACAGGGGAACAATGAGCAGTTCTTC. Amino acids: CATSESGQGNNEQFF.

The chain joins TRBV14 to TRBJ1-6, with a tentative D call TRBD1 (5 bases). CDR3 size: 15 residues. Between the trimmed V and J ends, which lost 3 bases and 8 bases, there was a span of 14 bases. Germline V lookup: CDR1 SGHDN, CDR2 FVKESK. The CDR3 spells CASSQVRGFDSPLHF. CDR3 in DNA: TGTGCCAGCAGCCAGGTTAGGGGTTTCGATTCACCCCTCCACTTT.

The CDR3 DNA is TGTGCCAGCAGTTCTCCGGTCCCCGGGGGATACAATGAGCAGTTCTTC. This translates into CASSSPVPGGYNEQFF. This sequence joins TRBV6-2 or TRBV6-3 and TRBJ2-1; tentative D call: TRBD2 (6 bases). This CDR3 is 16 amino acids long. V was shortened by 4 bases and J by 4 bases, with 17 bases between the two germline ends. Germline V lookup: CDR1 MNHEY, CDR2 SVGEGT.

The V and J genes are TRBV24-1 and TRBJ2-3; 7 bases match TRBD1. CDR1 is KGHDR and CDR2 is SFDVKD in the germline V gene. The trim removed 4 bases at V and 2 bases at J, leaving 8 bases unmatched. The CDR3 has 16 residues. The CDR3 protein is CATSDPQGPLTDTQYF. CDR3 DNA: TGTGCCACCAGTGACCCACAGGGGCCCCTCACAGATACGCAGTATTTT.